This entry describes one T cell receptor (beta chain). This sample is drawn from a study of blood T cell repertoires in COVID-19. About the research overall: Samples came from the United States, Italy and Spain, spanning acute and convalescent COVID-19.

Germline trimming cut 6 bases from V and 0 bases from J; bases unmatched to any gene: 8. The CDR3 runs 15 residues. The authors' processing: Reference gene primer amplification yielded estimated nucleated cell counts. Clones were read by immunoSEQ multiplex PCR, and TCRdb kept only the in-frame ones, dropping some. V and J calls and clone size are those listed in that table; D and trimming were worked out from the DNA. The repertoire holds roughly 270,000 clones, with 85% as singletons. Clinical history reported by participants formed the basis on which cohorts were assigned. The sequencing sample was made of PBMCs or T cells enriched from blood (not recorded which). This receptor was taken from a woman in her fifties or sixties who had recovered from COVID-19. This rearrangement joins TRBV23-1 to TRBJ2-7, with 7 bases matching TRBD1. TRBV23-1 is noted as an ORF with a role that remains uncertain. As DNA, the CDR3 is TGCGCCAGCAGGCTGACAGGGATAAGCTCCTACGAGCAGTACTTC. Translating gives CASRLTGISSYEQYF.